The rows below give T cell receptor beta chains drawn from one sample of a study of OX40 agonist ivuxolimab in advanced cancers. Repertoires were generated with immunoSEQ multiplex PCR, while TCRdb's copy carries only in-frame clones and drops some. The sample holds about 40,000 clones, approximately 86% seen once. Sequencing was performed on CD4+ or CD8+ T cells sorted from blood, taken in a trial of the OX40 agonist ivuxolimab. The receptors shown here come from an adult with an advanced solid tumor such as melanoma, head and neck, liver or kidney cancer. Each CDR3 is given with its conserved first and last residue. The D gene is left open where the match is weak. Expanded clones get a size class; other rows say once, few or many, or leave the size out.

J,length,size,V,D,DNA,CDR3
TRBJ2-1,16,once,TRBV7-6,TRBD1,TGTGCCAGCAGCTTACTCGGGACAGATCCTTTCCATGAGCAGTTCTTC,CASSLLGTDPFHEQFF
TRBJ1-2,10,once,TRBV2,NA,TGTGCCAGCAGCCCCGATCGGCGGACCTTC,CASSPDRRTF
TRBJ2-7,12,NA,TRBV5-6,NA,TGTGCCAGCAGCTTGAATTCCTACGAGCAGTACTTC,CASSLNSYEQYF
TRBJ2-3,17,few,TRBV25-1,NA,TGTGCCAGCAGTGATACCTTACCTGAAACTAGCACAGATACGCAGTATTTT,CASSDTLPETSTDTQYF
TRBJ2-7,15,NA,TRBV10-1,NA,TGCGCCAGCAGTGACCTAGTGGGGAAGCACTACGAGCAGTACTTC,CASSDLVGKHYEQYF
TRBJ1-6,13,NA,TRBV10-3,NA,TGTGCCATCAAGGGGGACCCTAATTCACCCCTCCACTTT,CAIKGDPNSPLHF
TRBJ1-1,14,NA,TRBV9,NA,TGTGCCACCCCATTCGACAGACGGGCGTCTGAAGCTTTCTTT,CATPFDRRASEAFF
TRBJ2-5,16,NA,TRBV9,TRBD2,TGTGCCAGCAGCCCCGGACTAGCGGGTCCACAAGAGACCCAGTACTTC,CASSPGLAGPQETQYF
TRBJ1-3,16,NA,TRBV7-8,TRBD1,TGTGCCAGCAGCCGGACAGGGCTACCCTCTGGAAACACCATATATTTT,CASSRTGLPSGNTIYF
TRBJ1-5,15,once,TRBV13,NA,TGTGCCAGCAGCTCTGGGGCAGGGGGCAATCAGCCCCAGCATTTT,CASSSGAGGNQPQHF
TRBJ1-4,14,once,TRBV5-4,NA,TGTGCCAGCAGCGGGGGGGAAAGGAATGAAAAACTGTTTTTT,CASSGGERNEKLFF
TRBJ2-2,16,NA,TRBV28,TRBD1,TGTGCCAGCACCATGGACAGGGAGGAGAACACCGGGGAGCTGTTTTTT,CASTMDREENTGELFF
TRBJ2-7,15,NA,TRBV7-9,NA,TGTGCCAGCAGCTCGACGTCGAAAAACCCCTACGAGCAGTACTTC,CASSSTSKNPYEQYF
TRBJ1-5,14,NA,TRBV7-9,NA,TGTGCCAGCAAACAGATTTTAAGCAATCAGCCCCAGCATTTT,CASKQILSNQPQHF
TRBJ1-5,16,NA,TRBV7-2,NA,TGTGCCAGCAGCTTAAGTCTAGGGTATAGCAATCAGCCCCAGCATTTT,CASSLSLGYSNQPQHF
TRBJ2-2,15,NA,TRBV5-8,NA,TGTGCCAGCAGCTCGTTACAGGGAAACACCGGGGAGCTGTTTTTT,CASSSLQGNTGELFF
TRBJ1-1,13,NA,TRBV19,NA,TGTGCCAGTAGTATCCAGGGCGGATTTGAAGCTTTCTTT,CASSIQGGFEAFF
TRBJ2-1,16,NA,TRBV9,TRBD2,TGTGCCAGCAGCCCCGAGAGGGAGGGTCTTTACAATGAGCAGTTCTTC,CASSPEREGLYNEQFF
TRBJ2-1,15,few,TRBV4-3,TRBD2,TGCGCCAGCAGCCAAGATTCTAGCGGCTACAATGAGCAGTTCTTC,CASSQDSSGYNEQFF
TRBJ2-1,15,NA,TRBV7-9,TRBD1,TGTGCCAGCAACTCTAGAACAGGGGCCAGAAATGAGCAGTTCTTC,CASNSRTGARNEQFF
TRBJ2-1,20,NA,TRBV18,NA,TGTGCCAGCTCACCAAGTTTTTCTGACTCCTCGGTGGTGGGGCTGAATGAGCAGTTCTTC,CASSPSFSDSSVVGLNEQFF
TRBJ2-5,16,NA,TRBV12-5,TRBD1,TGTGCTAGTTCAACCGGGGACAGAGAGATACAAGAGACCCAGTACTTC,CASSTGDREIQETQYF
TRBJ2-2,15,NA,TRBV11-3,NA,TGTGCCAGCAGCCCGGAGGGGGGGGGCACCGGGGAGCTGTTTTTT,CASSPEGGGTGELFF
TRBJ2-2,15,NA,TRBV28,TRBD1,TGTGCCAGCAGGTCTACAGGGGCCGACACCGGGGAGCTGTTTTTT,CASRSTGADTGELFF
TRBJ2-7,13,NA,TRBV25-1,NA,TGTGCCAGCAGTCCGACAGCCTCCTACGAGCAGTACTTC,CASSPTASYEQYF
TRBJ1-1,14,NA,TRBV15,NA,TGTGCCACCAGCAGAGATCGTCAGCGGGCTGAAGCTTTCTTT,CATSRDRQRAEAFF
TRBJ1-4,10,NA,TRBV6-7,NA,TGTGCCTCGCCCCCTTCGTTCTTGGTTTTT,CASPPSFLVF
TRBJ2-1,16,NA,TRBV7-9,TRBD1,TGTGCCAGCAGCCATACAGGGGAGTTTCCCTACAATGAGCAGTTCTTC,CASSHTGEFPYNEQFF
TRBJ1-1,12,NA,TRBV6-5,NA,TGTGCCAGCAGCCCCGACAGGTGGGAAGCTTTCTTT,CASSPDRWEAFF
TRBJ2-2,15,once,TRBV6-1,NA,TGTGCCAGCAGTGTTTGGGCAGCGAACACCGGGGAGCTGTTTTTT,CASSVWAANTGELFF
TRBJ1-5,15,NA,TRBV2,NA,TGTGCCAGCAGTGAGGCCAGGGGAGACAATCAGCCCCAGCATTTT,CASSEARGDNQPQHF
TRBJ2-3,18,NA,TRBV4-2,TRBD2,TGTGCCAGCAGCCAGGTACCGCTAGCGGGGGGTTACGGAGATACGCAGTATTTT,CASSQVPLAGGYGDTQYF
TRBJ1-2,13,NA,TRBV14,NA,TGTGCCAGCAGCCAAGGACCCACCTATGGCTACACCTTC,CASSQGPTYGYTF
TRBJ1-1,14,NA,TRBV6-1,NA,TGTGCCAGCAGTGAAGCGGCATCGAACACTGAAGCTTTCTTT,CASSEAASNTEAFF
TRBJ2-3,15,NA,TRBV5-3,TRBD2,TGTGCCAGAAGCCCGCCCGGGGGGGGCCGAGATACGCAGTATTTT,CARSPPGGGRDTQYF
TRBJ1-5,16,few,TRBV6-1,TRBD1,TGTGCCAGCAGTGAATGGGGGGGACAGTTGAATCAGCCCCAGCATTTT,CASSEWGGQLNQPQHF
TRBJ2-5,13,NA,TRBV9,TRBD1,TGTGCCAGCGGAGAACAGGGGGATGAGACCCAGTACTTC,CASGEQGDETQYF
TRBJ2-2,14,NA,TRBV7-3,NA,TGTGCCAGCAGCTTTCTCTCGGGCACCGGGGAGCTGTTTTTT,CASSFLSGTGELFF
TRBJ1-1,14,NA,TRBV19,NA,TGTGCCAGTATGGCGGTTAGGAGGGGCACTGAAGCTTTCTTT,CASMAVRRGTEAFF
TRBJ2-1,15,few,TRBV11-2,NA,TGTGCCAGCAGCTTGACTAGTGGGGGCTACAATGAGCAGTTCTTC,CASSLTSGGYNEQFF
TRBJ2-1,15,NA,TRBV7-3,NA,TGTGCCAGCAGCTTAGTAGCCGGGGGCTACGATGAGCAGTTCTTC,CASSLVAGGYDEQFF
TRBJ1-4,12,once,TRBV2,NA,TGTGCCAGCGAGGGACAAGGGGAAAAACTGTTTTTT,CASEGQGEKLFF
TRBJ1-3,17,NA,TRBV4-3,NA,TGCGCCAGCAGCCAGGGGAGGGGGTCCGACTCTGGAAACACCATATATTTT,CASSQGRGSDSGNTIYF
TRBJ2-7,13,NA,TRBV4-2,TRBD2,TGTGCCAGCAGCTGGGGACTAGTTCCCGAGCAGTACTTC,CASSWGLVPEQYF
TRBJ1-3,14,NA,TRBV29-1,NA,TGCAGCGTTGAAGCCCCAGGGTCCGGAAACACCATATATTTT,CSVEAPGSGNTIYF
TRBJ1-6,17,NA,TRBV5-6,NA,TGTGCCAGCAGCTTGAAGGACACCCCAGCGGGCAGATCACCCCTCCACTTT,CASSLKDTPAGRSPLHF
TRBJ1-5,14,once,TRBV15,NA,TGTGCCACCAGCAGAGACCGGGCGGGTCAGCCCCAGCATTTT,CATSRDRAGQPQHF
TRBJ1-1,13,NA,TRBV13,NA,TGTGCCAGCAGCTCGGACATTAGCACTGAAGCTTTCTTT,CASSSDISTEAFF